This T cell receptor beta chain was sequenced during a study of blood T cells in healthy people across ages. General study results and limits: Long-lived donors exceeded aged donors in naive CD4+ cells and diversity.

Trimming pared 0 bases from V and 0 bases from J, leaving 15 bases between. CDR1 is SQVTM, CDR2 ANQGSEA, per germline. This CDR3 has 17 amino acids. PCR was performed a second time for about 7 to 11 cycles using a sample-barcoded 5' primer and a J-beta primer mix. Every cDNA molecule carried a tag from a template-switch adaptor bearing 12 random nucleotides. TCRdb re-analysed the 5' RACE reads in MiXCR, keeping a single row per CDR3 protein. The sample lists about 720,000 distinct CDR3 sequences, 25% occurring once. Concerning this clonotype: The antigen is unknown.

These data were also reused for a study on T cells of mothers and their children.

This TCR was recovered from a boy aged 5-17 years in good health. This chain joins TRBV29-1 and TRBJ2-4; D is possibly TRBD2 (6 bases). The sample taken for sequencing was blood. CDR3 region: CSVEDARGDLAKNIQYF. The CDR3, as DNA: TGCAGCGTTGAAGATGCCCGCGGGGATCTAGCCAAAAACATTCAGTACTTC.